The TCR beta chain described here comes from a study of blood T cell repertoires in COVID-19. Study summary: Samples of COVID-19 (acute and convalescent) were obtained from the United States, Italy and Spain. T cells, B-cell-depleted T cells, or PBMCs provided the cDNA or gDNA that served as material.

In the authors' workflow: Researchers report that nucleated cell counts were estimated from reference gene primer amplification. The data were produced by immunoSEQ multiplex PCR, yet TCRdb's version contains in-frame clones alone and is incomplete. D and trimming come from the DNA, and the V and J calls and clone size come from that table. The sample records under 150,000 clones, approximately 80% being singletons. Trimming cost V 6 bases and J 3 bases, with 11 bases left between them. Germline-derived CDR1 and CDR2 are SQVTM and ANQGSEA. The CDR3 loop spans 12 amino acids. The TCR comes from a woman aged 40 to 49 with acute or convalescent COVID-19. The rearrangement joins TRBV29-1 to TRBJ1-2, with unresolved D. Sequencing used peripheral blood. For the CDR3, the DNA is TGCAGCGTCCCACAGAGCCACTATGGCTACACCTTC. Translation gives CSVPQSHYGYTF.